This TCR beta chain was captured by sequencing in a study of blood T cell repertoires in COVID-19 (dated by TCRdb to between 2020 and 2021). About the full investigation: Samples from collaborators originated in the United States, Italy and Spain and spanned both the acute and convalescent phases of COVID-19. The material from the prospective study consisted of cDNA or gDNA derived from T cells, B-cell-depleted T cells, or PBMCs. The dataset comprised deeply sampled blood TCRbeta repertoires from subjects exposed to, actively infected with, or recovered from COVID-19. The repertoires were released in a freely available public database intended as a resource for research on the immune response to SARS-CoV-2. Samples were obtained from the ongoing ImmuneRACE study (first 160 participants) and from roughly 1,300 subjects provided by 6 global collaborators. Nearly every sample came with metadata listing a de-identified subject ID, COVID-19 status, age in years and sex. HLA class I and class II types, where available, came from metadata supplied by the sample provider rather than from assay-based typing.

Overall results and qualifications from the work: The amount of clinical and demographic metadata varied by source and participant and was provided uncurated.

The immunoSEQ Assay, a bias-controlled multiplex PCR, was used to amplify TCRbeta CDR3 regions from genomic DNA. The paper's processing steps were these. The number of nucleated cells in each sample was estimated by amplification of reference gene primers within the assay. To quantify the absolute abundance of each unique TCRbeta CDR3 rearrangement, sequence reads were collapsed and filtered. For each sample, productive Simpson clonality was calculated as the square root of Simpson's diversity index across productive rearrangements. TCRdb limited this immuneACCESS table to in-frame rearrangements with V and J called. A share of clones is missing; checked studies link under half to unresolved V genes, and the rest is unexplained. The DNA was the basis for D and trimming; V, J and clone size are from that table. Present in this sample are some 350,000 clones, 80% to 90% of which were seen just once. Around 5% of the sample lies in the top ten.

V gives up 3 bases and J gives up 0 bases, and the segment between their germline ends measures 6 bases. CDR1 is given as MDHEN and CDR2 as SYDVKM, both from the germline V gene. Spanning cysteine to phenylalanine, the CDR3 consists of 15 amino acids. Only CDR3 DNA remains: 45 bases, in frame from the first base. Of note for this clone: Its antigen target is currently unknown. Per-base quality was not reported, and no clone a single base away is much larger than it.

Participants in the prospective study were aged about 18 to 100 years, lived in 24 United States geographic areas, and enrolled through a virtual design. In the prospective study, participants were assigned to cohorts based on the clinical history participants reported in a screening survey and a study questionnaire. ImmuneRACE Cohort 3 recovered participants were defined by two consecutive negative NP/OP PCR tests, healthcare professional clearance, or symptom resolution. In the prospective study, whole blood, serum and a nasopharyngeal or oropharyngeal swab were collected from each participant by mobile phlebotomists. Over a roughly 2-month period, participants in the prospective study had the option of providing additional blood draws and questionnaires. Before DNA extraction, prospective study blood samples were shipped either frozen or at room temperature.

The receptor's source is a man aged 25 to 40 who had recovered from COVID-19. This sequence uses TRBV28 and TRBJ1-6; no D segment can be confidently identified. Sequencing was performed on PBMCs or T cells enriched from blood (not recorded which). CDR3 sequence: CASSLRSSYNSPLHF. The nucleotide sequence reads TGTGCCAGCAGTTTGCGGAGCTCCTATAATTCACCCCTCCACTTT.